A single sample is the source of the 21 T cell receptor beta chains below, sequenced in a study of PD-1 blockade in classical Hodgkin lymphoma. Profiling relied on immunoSEQ multiplex PCR, and the TCRdb table lists in-frame clones only, not all of them. This sample yields roughly 50,000 clones, of which roughly 80% are seen a single time; about 20% belongs to the top ten. No patient escaped relapse after autologous stem cell transplantation, and brentuximab vedotin exposure varied. Sequencing used peripheral blood mononuclear cells (PBMCs), obtained before the second cycle of nivolumab. These receptors were taken from a human donor with classical Hodgkin lymphoma.

This sequence joins TRBV11-3 and TRBJ2-1; the match to TRBD2 covers 10 bases. The CDR3 runs to 17 residues. CDR1 is SGHNT and CDR2 is YENEEA in the germline V gene. J gave up 2 bases and V 3 bases, and 7 bases lay outside the gene matches. The CDR3 loop is CASSLGLAGDAYNEQFF. The CDR3 DNA sequence: TGTGCCAGCAGCTTGGGCCTAGCGGGGGATGCCTACAATGAGCAGTTCTTC.

There are a few counts of this clone. The V call is TRBV6-1, the J call TRBJ1-1; the D is unclear. V gave up 6 bases and J gave up 0 bases, with 14 bases separating them. This CDR3 region has 15 residues. Germline assignment: CDR1 MNHNS and CDR2 SASEGT. CDR3 nucleotide sequence: TGTGCCAGCAGCGGTTGGACCGAGCTGAACACTGAAGCTTTCTTT. Translated: CASSGWTELNTEAFF.

The rearrangement uses TRBV11-3 and TRBJ1-3; the match to TRBD1 covers 7 bases. Germline assignment: CDR1 SGHNT and CDR2 YENEEA. The CDR3 extends over 14 amino acids. V shed 2 bases and J 2 bases; nucleotides not matched to a gene: 0. The CDR3 protein is CASSLTGAGNTIYF. CDR3 sequence (DNA): TGTGCCAGCAGCTTAACAGGGGCTGGAAACACCATATATTTT.

This clone showed up just a few times. The rearrangement joins TRBV27 to TRBJ1-1, with no clear D. V was pared by 7 bases and J by 7 bases, with 10 bases between. This CDR3 spans 11 amino acids. The V gene's germline CDR1 is MNHEY and CDR2 SMNVEV (reference sequence). CDR3 nucleotides: TGTGCCAGCACTCTGTCAGGTGAAGCTTTCTTT. Protein: CASTLSGEAFF.

This clone has just one count. This chain uses TRBV11-2 with TRBJ2-2; no definite D call. CDR3 length: 15 amino acids. Trimming removed 1 base at V and 4 bases at J, with 10 bases between. The germline V gene encodes CDR1 SGHAT and CDR2 FQNNGV. The CDR3 bases are TGTGCCAGCAGCTTAGGCCACAACCCCACCGGGGAGCTGTTTTTT. This gives the protein CASSLGHNPTGELFF.

V usage is TRBV7-6 and J usage is TRBJ1-6; D is possibly TRBD1 (5 bases). The length of the CDR3 is 15 residues. The V gene lost 5 bases and the J gene lost 7 bases, with 15 bases spanning the gap. The germline V gene encodes CDR1 SGHVS and CDR2 FNYEAQ. The DNA of the CDR3 is TGTGCCAGCAGCCCCGGTGGGGGGTGGAATTCACCCCTCCACTTT. Amino acids: CASSPGGGWNSPLHF.

This chain joins TRBV28 and TRBJ1-3; unclear D gene. This CDR3 has 11 residues. V gave up 3 bases and J gave up 9 bases, with 6 bases separating them. CDR1 is MDHEN and CDR2 is SYDVKM in the germline V gene. The CDR3 sequence: CASSFPPTIYF. DNA of the CDR3: TGTGCCAGCAGTTTCCCGCCCACCATATATTTT.

This clone was recorded at least ten times. This chain uses TRBV5-5 with TRBJ2-2, with D possibly TRBD1 on 6 matching bases. Trimming took 4 bases from V and 1 from J, leaving 17 bases between them. Per germline, CDR1 SGHKS and CDR2 YYEKEE (reference sequence). This CDR3 is 17 amino acids long. CDR3: CASSPRDGGQNTGELFF. The CDR3 DNA is TGTGCCAGCAGCCCCCGGGATGGGGGACAGAACACCGGGGAGCTGTTTTTT.

This chain joins TRBV6-1 and TRBJ1-2, with D perhaps TRBD1 (6 bases). The CDR3 consists of 15 residues. V was clipped by 1 base and J by 8 bases, with 17 bases between them. Germline V gene sequence: CDR1 MNHNS, CDR2 SASEGT. CDR3 sequence: CASSEDQGNPQGYTF. CDR3 nucleotide sequence: TGTGCCAGCAGTGAAGACCAGGGGAACCCGCAAGGCTACACCTTC.

V usage is TRBV9 and J usage is TRBJ2-1; 7 nucleotides match TRBD2. Germline assignment: CDR1 SGDLS and CDR2 YYNGEE. The V gene end was trimmed by 0 bases and the J gene end by 5 bases; junction bases not matched to a gene: 2. This CDR3 contains 14 residues. The CDR3 DNA follows: TGTGCCAGCAGCGTAGCGGGGGGTAACAATGAGCAGTTCTTC. It is translated as CASSVAGGNNEQFF.

The chain links TRBV6-5 to TRBJ1-3; D unresolved. Per germline, CDR1 MNHEY and CDR2 SVGAGI. The CDR3 covers 15 residues. The V gene lost 5 bases and the J gene lost 1 base, with 12 bases spanning the gap. This CDR3 reads CASSALKQSGNTIYF. Written as DNA, the CDR3 is TGTGCCAGCAGTGCCCTTAAGCAATCTGGAAACACCATATATTTT.

Here the CDR3 DNA reads TGTGCCAGCAGCCGTCGGGGAGCTGAGCAGTTCTTC. As protein: CASSRRGAEQFF. The V call is TRBV4-2, the J call TRBJ2-1; possible D gene TRBD2, 5 bases. The V end lost 4 bases, the J end lost 9 bases, and 10 bases lay between the germline ends. The CDR3 length is 12 residues. Germline CDR1 and CDR2: LGHNA and YNFKEQ.

The rearrangement joins TRBV30 to TRBJ2-7, with 9 nucleotides matching TRBD1. The trim removed 0 bases at V and 0 bases at J, leaving 9 bases unmatched. CDR3 length equals 17 residues. In germline, CDR1 is GTSNPN, CDR2 SVGIG (reference sequence). In DNA form, the CDR3 reads TGTGCCTGGAGTGTTCCCCCGGGACAGGGCTACTCCTACGAGCAGTACTTC. Amino acid sequence: CAWSVPPGQGYSYEQYF.

The V gene is TRBV5-6, the J gene TRBJ1-6, with D tentatively TRBD1 (5 bases). Germline assignment: CDR1 SGHDT and CDR2 YYEEEE. Trimming removed 5 bases at V and 10 bases at J, with 10 bases between. The CDR3 covers 12 residues. The CDR3 sequence is CASSLEGSPLHF. In DNA form, the CDR3 reads TGTGCCAGCAGTCTGGAGGGGTCACCCCTCCACTTT.

CDR3 DNA sequence: TGTGCCAGCAGCCAACCAGTCCCAAGCTATGGCTACACCTTC. It translates to CASSQPVPSYGYTF. The chain is built from TRBV7-9 and TRBJ1-2; D is ambiguous. With 5 bases removed from V and 4 bases from J, the gap between germline ends came to 14 bases. This CDR3 spans 14 amino acids. Germline V gives CDR1 SEHNR, CDR2 FQNEAQ (reference sequence).

The chain has TRBV27 and TRBJ1-5; 8 nucleotides agree with TRBD1. Germline lookup yields CDR1 MNHEY and CDR2 SMNVEV (reference sequence). The trim removed 6 bases at V and 3 bases at J, leaving 4 bases unmatched. There are 14 residues in the CDR3. In nucleotides, the CDR3 is TGTGCCAGCAGAACCCAGGGGGCCAATCAGCCCCAGCATTTT. Translating gives CASRTQGANQPQHF.

The CDR3 loop is CASPATRGNTGELFF. The CDR3 DNA follows: TGTGCCAGCCCGGCTACTCGCGGGAACACCGGGGAGCTGTTTTTT. The gene calls are TRBV27 and TRBJ2-2; D is uncertain. V was shortened by 8 bases and J by 1 base, with 14 bases between the two germline ends. This CDR3 has 15 residues. CDR1 is MNHEY and CDR2 is SMNVEV in the germline V gene (reference sequence).

The rearrangement uses TRBV7-9 and TRBJ1-2, with 8 bases identical to TRBD1. Losses at the gene ends were 5 bases for V and 7 bases for J; bases not matched to a gene: 6. The CDR3 length is 13 residues. The germline V gene has CDR1 SEHNR and CDR2 FQNEAQ (reference sequence). This CDR3 is CASSPQGAFGYTF. In DNA form, the CDR3 reads TGTGCCAGCAGCCCTCAGGGGGCATTTGGCTACACCTTC.

This chain joins TRBV19 and TRBJ1-2; possible D gene TRBD1, 6 bases. Trimming removed 3 bases at V and 4 bases at J, with 9 bases between. This CDR3 region has 13 residues. Germline V CDR1 and CDR2: LNHDA, SQIVND (reference sequence). CDR3 residues: CASSISGAYGYTF. DNA for the CDR3: TGTGCCAGTAGTATTTCGGGGGCCTATGGCTACACCTTC.

V gene TRBV27 combines with J gene TRBJ1-1; unclear D gene. This CDR3 comprises 14 residues. Germline V lookup: CDR1 MNHEY, CDR2 SMNVEV (reference sequence). The V end was cut by 4 bases, the J end by 1 base, with 10 bases between. CDR3 region: CASSSLVANTEAFF. The CDR3 nucleotides are TGTGCCAGCAGTTCGTTAGTTGCGAACACTGAAGCTTTCTTT.

The chain is built from TRBV5-1 and TRBJ1-1; D call uncertain. Deletions cut 0 bases from V and 7 bases from J, with 10 bases between. CDR3 length: 13 residues. Germline values: CDR1 SGHRS, CDR2 YFSETQ. The CDR3 nucleotides are TGCGCCAGCAGCTTGGAGGACGGAATTGAAGCTTTCTTT. It encodes CASSLEDGIEAFF.